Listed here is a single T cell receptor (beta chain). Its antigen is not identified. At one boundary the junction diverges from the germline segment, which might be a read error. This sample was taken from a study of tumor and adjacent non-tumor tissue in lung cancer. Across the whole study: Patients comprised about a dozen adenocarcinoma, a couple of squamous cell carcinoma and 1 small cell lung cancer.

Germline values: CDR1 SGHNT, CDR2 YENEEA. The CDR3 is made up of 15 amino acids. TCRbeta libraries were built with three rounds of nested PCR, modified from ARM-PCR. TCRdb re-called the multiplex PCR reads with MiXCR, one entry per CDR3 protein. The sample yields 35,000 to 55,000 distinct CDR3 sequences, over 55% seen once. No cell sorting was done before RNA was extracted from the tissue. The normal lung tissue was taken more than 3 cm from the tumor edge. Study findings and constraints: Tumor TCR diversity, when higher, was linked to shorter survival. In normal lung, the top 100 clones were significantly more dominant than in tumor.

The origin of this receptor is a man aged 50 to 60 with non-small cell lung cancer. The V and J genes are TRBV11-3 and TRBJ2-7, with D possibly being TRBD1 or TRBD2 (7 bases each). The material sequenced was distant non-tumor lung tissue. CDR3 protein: CASSQRQGLLYEQYF. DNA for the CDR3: TGTGCCAGCAGCCAGAGACAGGGACTACTCTACGAACAGTACTTC.